This entry is about one T cell receptor (beta chain). Its antigen is still unknown. The data originate from a study of T cell responses to AZD1222 COVID-19 vaccine. This CDR3 has 13 amino acids. V was shortened by 5 bases and J by 6 bases, with 13 bases between the two germline ends. CDR1 and CDR2 from the germline V gene are LGHNT and FRNRAP. The data were produced by immunoSEQ multiplex PCR, yet TCRdb's version contains in-frame clones alone and is incomplete. The sample includes 100,000 to 150,000 clones, approximately 90% of them seen just once. Points from the study as a whole: Per reports, nearly half of all spike-specific TCRs target regions that are unmutated in variants. Spike was spanned by vaccine-associated CD4 TCRs, with dominance at 160-218 and 743-854. White British people made up most donors, females outnumbered males, and clonal diversity was possibly underestimated.

The gene calls are TRBV12-5 and TRBJ1-1; D ambiguous. The sequence was obtained from an adult in good health. This specimen consisted of peripheral blood, obtained on day 0 of MenACWY control vaccination. The CDR3 protein is CASGPFMGAEAFF. CDR3 DNA sequence: TGTGCTAGTGGTCCGTTCATGGGCGCTGAAGCTTTCTTT.